The rows below give T cell receptor beta chains drawn from one sample of a study of OX40 agonist ivuxolimab in advanced cancers. Produced via immunoSEQ multiplex PCR; TCRdb's table is partial and in-frame only. Counted here are 60,000 to 75,000 clones, nearly 90% occurring once; the ten biggest clones make up roughly 1.3%. The sequencing used CD4+ or CD8+ T cells sorted from blood, collected in a trial of the OX40 agonist ivuxolimab. These receptors were taken from an adult with an advanced solid tumor such as melanoma, head and neck, liver or kidney cancer. The CDR3 runs from the conserved cysteine through the conserved F or W. The order of the fields is clone size, D gene, J gene, V gene, CDR3 protein, CDR3 DNA. D genes are given only for firm matches. Only some rows state a clone size, as once, few, many or a class for expanded clones.

size: NA
D: NA
J: TRBJ2-7
V: TRBV10-3
CDR3: CAISAAGYEQYF
DNA: TGTGCCATCAGTGCCGCAGGCTACGAGCAGTACTTC

size: NA
D: NA
J: TRBJ1-3
V: TRBV6-6
CDR3: CASNPGHGNTIYF
DNA: TGTGCCAGCAATCCAGGGCATGGAAACACCATATATTTT

size: NA
D: TRBD2
J: TRBJ2-1
V: TRBV19
CDR3: CASRPTGGREFF
DNA: TGTGCCAGTAGACCGACGGGGGGGCGGGAGTTCTTC

size: few
D: TRBD1
J: TRBJ1-6
V: TRBV6-5
CDR3: CASSYGGTGGSPLHF
DNA: TGTGCCAGCAGTTACGGGGGGACAGGGGGATCACCCCTCCACTTT

size: NA
D: NA
J: TRBJ2-5
V: TRBV5-1
CDR3: CASRQGPQETQYF
DNA: TGCGCCAGCAGACAGGGTCCCCAAGAGACCCAGTACTTC

size: NA
D: TRBD1
J: TRBJ1-2
V: TRBV28
CDR3: CASSLFRGQGVGGYTF
DNA: TGTGCCAGCAGTTTATTTAGGGGACAGGGGGTAGGTGGCTACACCTTC

size: NA
D: NA
J: TRBJ1-1
V: TRBV6-5
CDR3: CASSELRAVRAFF
DNA: TGTGCCAGCAGTGAACTGCGAGCAGTCCGGGCTTTCTTT

size: NA
D: NA
J: TRBJ1-1
V: TRBV7-2
CDR3: CASSAPGYRVNTEAFF
DNA: TGTGCCAGCAGCGCCCCGGGCTATAGGGTGAACACTGAAGCTTTCTTT

size: NA
D: NA
J: TRBJ1-4
V: TRBV10-1
CDR3: CASSLIRGPGEKLFF
DNA: TGCGCCAGCAGTTTAATCCGAGGACCGGGGGAAAAACTGTTTTTT

size: NA
D: NA
J: TRBJ1-1
V: TRBV2
CDR3: CASSLGGLGSEAFF
DNA: TGTGCCAGCAGTCTTGGGGGTCTTGGGTCTGAAGCTTTCTTT

size: NA
D: NA
J: TRBJ2-3
V: TRBV6-5
CDR3: CASSYEAVSTDTQYF
DNA: TGTGCCAGCAGTTACGAAGCGGTTAGCACAGATACGCAGTATTTT

size: NA
D: NA
J: TRBJ1-6
V: TRBV30
CDR3: CAWRADSLNNSPLHF
DNA: TGTGCCTGGAGGGCAGACAGCCTGAATAATTCACCCCTCCACTTT

size: NA
D: NA
J: TRBJ1-2
V: TRBV28
CDR3: CASVTQGRYGYTF
DNA: TGTGCCAGCGTCACCCAGGGAAGATATGGCTACACCTTC

size: NA
D: TRBD1
J: TRBJ2-5
V: TRBV30
CDR3: CAWSSQGAGTETQYF
DNA: TGTGCCTGGAGCTCACAGGGGGCTGGCACCGAGACCCAGTACTTC

size: few
D: NA
J: TRBJ2-1
V: TRBV10-3
CDR3: CAISDPGTLYNEQFF
DNA: TGTGCCATCAGTGACCCGGGGACTCTTTACAATGAGCAGTTCTTC

size: NA
D: NA
J: TRBJ2-7
V: TRBV7-2
CDR3: CASSLAPTARSSYEQYF
DNA: TGTGCCAGCAGCTTAGCGCCGACCGCTAGGAGCTCCTACGAGCAGTACTTC

size: few
D: NA
J: TRBJ1-5
V: TRBV28
CDR3: CASSRGTITDQPQHF
DNA: TGTGCCAGCAGTCGTGGGACAATTACTGACCAGCCCCAGCATTTT

size: NA
D: TRBD1
J: TRBJ2-2
V: TRBV7-9
CDR3: CASSPWTGGKSGELFF
DNA: TGTGCCAGCAGCCCTTGGACAGGGGGAAAGTCCGGGGAGCTGTTTTTT

size: once
D: TRBD1
J: TRBJ1-3
V: TRBV5-1
CDR3: CASSLDWTGGSGNTIYF
DNA: TGCGCCAGCAGCTTGGACTGGACAGGCGGCTCTGGAAACACCATATATTTT

size: NA
D: TRBD1
J: TRBJ1-3
V: TRBV5-1
CDR3: CASSIGQGGNTIYF
DNA: TGCGCCAGCAGCATCGGACAGGGTGGAAACACCATATATTTT

size: NA
D: NA
J: TRBJ1-5
V: TRBV5-5
CDR3: CASSLGPDQPQHF
DNA: TGTGCCAGCAGCTTGGGACCTGATCAGCCCCAGCATTTT

size: few
D: NA
J: TRBJ2-2
V: TRBV19
CDR3: CASSNSIGELFF
DNA: TGTGCCAGTAGTAATAGCATCGGGGAGCTGTTTTTT

size: NA
D: NA
J: TRBJ2-3
V: TRBV7-3
CDR3: CASSPLGGGTDTQYF
DNA: TGTGCCAGCAGCCCTTTAGGGGGGGGCACAGATACGCAGTATTTT

size: NA
D: TRBD1
J: TRBJ1-6
V: TRBV30
CDR3: CAWKMGQAAGPLHF
DNA: TGTGCCTGGAAAATGGGACAGGCCGCCGGCCCCCTCCACTTT

size: NA
D: NA
J: TRBJ2-7
V: TRBV11-2
CDR3: CASSLLLGSSYEQYF
DNA: TGTGCCAGCAGCCTCCTCCTAGGGAGCTCCTACGAGCAGTACTTC

size: few
D: NA
J: TRBJ2-5
V: TRBV7-2
CDR3: CASSPTLGQETQYF
DNA: TGTGCCAGCAGCCCAACCCTTGGGCAAGAGACCCAGTACTTC

size: once
D: NA
J: TRBJ2-2
V: TRBV6-4
CDR3: CASSESPRDTGELFF
DNA: TGTGCCAGCAGTGAGTCGCCCAGGGACACCGGGGAGCTGTTTTTT

size: NA
D: NA
J: TRBJ2-7
V: TRBV28
CDR3: CASSSPGGVGTRYEQYF
DNA: TGTGCCAGCAGTTCGCCCGGGGGCGTGGGGACGCGCTACGAGCAGTACTTC

size: NA
D: TRBD1
J: TRBJ2-5
V: TRBV2
CDR3: CASSGGTGGFETQYF
DNA: TGTGCCAGCAGTGGAGGGACAGGGGGCTTTGAGACCCAGTACTTC

size: NA
D: TRBD1
J: TRBJ2-2
V: TRBV28
CDR3: CASSDPGQGNTGELFF
DNA: TGTGCCAGCAGCGATCCGGGACAGGGGAACACCGGGGAGCTGTTTTTT

size: NA
D: TRBD1
J: TRBJ2-4
V: TRBV10-2
CDR3: CASSEAGGRGNIQYF
DNA: TGCGCCAGCAGTGAAGCAGGGGGCCGAGGAAACATTCAGTACTTC

size: NA
D: NA
J: TRBJ1-5
V: TRBV7-9
CDR3: CASSLAGNSNQPQHF
DNA: TGTGCCAGCAGCTTAGCTGGTAATAGCAATCAGCCCCAGCATTTT

size: NA
D: TRBD1
J: TRBJ2-7
V: TRBV7-2
CDR3: CASSFSPDRGYEQYF
DNA: TGTGCCAGCAGCTTCTCCCCGGACAGGGGCTACGAGCAGTACTTC

size: NA
D: NA
J: TRBJ1-5
V: TRBV6-5
CDR3: CASSYSSSNQPQHF
DNA: TGTGCCAGCAGTTACTCGAGTAGCAATCAGCCCCAGCATTTT

size: NA
D: NA
J: TRBJ1-4
V: TRBV4-2
CDR3: CASSQDPGTNEKLFF
DNA: TGTGCCAGCAGCCAAGATCCGGGAACTAATGAAAAACTGTTTTTT

size: NA
D: NA
J: TRBJ1-4
V: TRBV28
CDR3: CASNGQTSGEPKKLFF
DNA: TGTGCCAGCAATGGACAGACCTCGGGGGAACCGAAAAAACTGTTTTTT

size: NA
D: TRBD2
J: TRBJ2-7
V: TRBV6-5
CDR3: CASSKGLAGTYEQYF
DNA: TGTGCCAGCAGTAAAGGACTAGCGGGGACCTACGAGCAGTACTTC

size: NA
D: NA
J: TRBJ1-5
V: TRBV5-8
CDR3: CASSPWTVNNQPQHF
DNA: TGTGCCAGCAGCCCTTGGACGGTGAACAATCAGCCCCAGCATTTT

size: NA
D: NA
J: TRBJ1-2
V: TRBV27
CDR3: CASSLREGYGYTF
DNA: TGTGCCAGCAGTTTAAGGGAGGGTTATGGCTACACCTTC

size: NA
D: TRBD2
J: TRBJ2-7
V: TRBV4-1
CDR3: CASSPAGAGASGGLEQYF
DNA: TGCGCCAGCAGCCCCGCCGGGGCCGGGGCTTCGGGGGGTCTCGAGCAGTACTTC

size: NA
D: NA
J: TRBJ2-7
V: TRBV5-6
CDR3: CASSGTAARSYEQYF
DNA: TGTGCCAGCAGCGGGACTGCTGCTCGCTCCTACGAGCAGTACTTC

size: NA
D: TRBD2
J: TRBJ2-7
V: TRBV5-1
CDR3: CASSQREGFHEQYF
DNA: TGCGCCAGCAGCCAAAGGGAGGGTTTCCACGAGCAGTACTTC

size: NA
D: NA
J: TRBJ2-3
V: TRBV6-1
CDR3: CASRLTVRTDTQYF
DNA: TGTGCCAGCAGGCTAACAGTGCGCACAGATACGCAGTATTTT

size: NA
D: NA
J: TRBJ2-4
V: TRBV19
CDR3: CASSGSGAILAKNIQYF
DNA: TGTGCCAGTAGTGGGAGTGGAGCAATCCTAGCCAAAAACATTCAGTACTTC

size: NA
D: NA
J: TRBJ2-7
V: TRBV7-2
CDR3: CASGFSTEIYEQYF
DNA: TGTGCCAGCGGATTTAGTACAGAAATCTACGAGCAGTACTTC

size: NA
D: NA
J: TRBJ1-4
V: TRBV2
CDR3: CASSEDRATNEKLFF
DNA: TGTGCCAGCAGTGAGGATAGAGCAACTAATGAAAAACTGTTTTTT

size: NA
D: NA
J: TRBJ2-5
V: TRBV6-1
CDR3: CASKRIQETQYF
DNA: TGTGCCAGCAAGAGGATCCAAGAGACCCAGTACTTC

size: NA
D: NA
J: TRBJ2-1
V: TRBV6-5
CDR3: CASAGTTYNEQFF
DNA: TGTGCCAGCGCGGGGACAACTTACAATGAGCAGTTCTTC

size: once
D: TRBD2
J: TRBJ2-1
V: TRBV5-1
CDR3: CASRSAGVVNNEQFF
DNA: TGCGCCAGCAGGTCTGCGGGGGTGGTGAACAATGAGCAGTTCTTC

size: NA
D: NA
J: TRBJ2-7
V: TRBV7-2
CDR3: CASSLGGSNSYEQYF
DNA: TGTGCCAGCAGCTTAGGGGGGTCAAACTCCTACGAGCAGTACTTC

size: NA
D: NA
J: TRBJ1-1
V: TRBV19
CDR3: CASSKGGDPTEAFF
DNA: TGTGCCAGTAGTAAGGGGGGGGATCCCACTGAAGCTTTCTTT

size: NA
D: TRBD1
J: TRBJ2-5
V: TRBV2
CDR3: CASSRDRGQGQETQYF
DNA: TGTGCCAGCAGCCGAGACAGGGGACAAGGCCAAGAGACCCAGTACTTC

size: NA
D: NA
J: TRBJ2-3
V: TRBV7-2
CDR3: CASSFTDTQYF
DNA: TGTGCCAGCAGCTTCACAGATACGCAGTATTTT

size: NA
D: NA
J: TRBJ1-3
V: TRBV7-6
CDR3: CASSLDATVPPLEYF
DNA: TGTGCCAGCAGCTTAGACGCGACAGTACCTCCTCTGGAGTATTTT

size: NA
D: NA
J: TRBJ1-1
V: TRBV9
CDR3: CASSVEIGTNTEAFF
DNA: TGTGCCAGCAGCGTAGAGATAGGGACGAACACTGAAGCTTTCTTT

size: NA
D: TRBD1
J: TRBJ1-6
V: TRBV6-1
CDR3: CASTLNRGGNSPLHF
DNA: TGTGCCAGCACCCTAAACAGGGGAGGCAATTCACCCCTCCACTTT

size: NA
D: NA
J: TRBJ1-3
V: TRBV29-1
CDR3: CSVDVGNTIYF
DNA: TGCAGCGTTGACGTCGGAAACACCATATATTTT

size: NA
D: NA
J: TRBJ2-6
V: TRBV4-1
CDR3: CASSQGGGVGGANVLTF
DNA: TGCGCCAGCAGCCAAGGAGGGGGAGTTGGTGGGGCCAACGTCCTGACTTTC

size: NA
D: TRBD1
J: TRBJ1-2
V: TRBV30
CDR3: CAWSVNRGSYGYTF
DNA: TGTGCCTGGAGTGTAAACAGGGGATCTTATGGCTACACCTTC

size: NA
D: TRBD2
J: TRBJ2-5
V: TRBV7-2
CDR3: CASSYSGRSETQYF
DNA: TGTGCCAGCAGCTATAGCGGGAGATCAGAGACCCAGTACTTC